A single sample is the source of the 6 T cell receptor beta chains below, sequenced in a study of blood T cells in healthy people across ages. With a J-beta primer mix and a sample-barcoded 5' primer, a second PCR ran about 7 to 12 cycles. TCRdb ran MiXCR on the 5' RACE reads and lists one entry per CDR3 protein. Of more than 1.4 million distinct CDR3 sequences in the sample, approximately 40% are singletons; the top ten hold roughly 8.2%. The sequenced sample was blood. The receptors derive from a young woman in good health.

This rearrangement joins TRBV12-3 or TRBV12-4 to TRBJ2-5, with 9 nucleotides matching TRBD1. The CDR3 is 14 residues long. With 6 bases clipped from V and 5 bases from J, the junction kept 7 bases outside the gene matches. Here the CDR3 reads CASRRGQGGETQYF. Here the CDR3 DNA reads TGTGCCAGCAGACGGGGACAGGGTGGGGAGACCCAGTACTTC.

The rearrangement joins TRBV29-1 to TRBJ2-7; D is possibly TRBD1 (7 bases). Trimming shortened V by 7 bases and J by 10 bases, and 23 bases separated the two germline ends. Per the germline V gene, CDR1 is SQVTM and CDR2 is ANQGSEA. The CDR3 is made up of 13 amino acids. The CDR3 DNA is TGCAGCGGGAACAGGGGTACCTGGGAGGCTCAGTACTTC. Its translation is CSGNRGTWEAQYF.

This clonotype was seen just once. The gene calls are TRBV20-1 and TRBJ2-1; D is tentatively TRBD1 or TRBD2 (6 bases each). Germline V gene sequence: CDR1 DFQATT, CDR2 SNEGSKA (reference sequence). Trimming shortened V by 8 bases and J by 0 bases, and 14 bases separated the two germline ends. The CDR3 is 14 amino acids. This chain's CDR3 is CSLGAGLSYNEQFF. In nucleotides, the CDR3 is TGCAGTCTGGGGGCGGGGCTCTCCTACAATGAGCAGTTCTTC.

This clonotype was seen more than once but under ten times. The chain is built from TRBV4-1 and TRBJ2-3, with TRBD2 matching 8 bases. Germline V gene sequence: CDR1 MGHRA, CDR2 YSYEKL. After removal of 3 bases from V and 4 bases from J, the junction contained 15 bases not matched to a gene. This CDR3 has 18 amino acids. CDR3 residues: CASSHPLGREGFADTQYF. In DNA, the CDR3 is TGCGCCAGCAGCCATCCTTTGGGACGGGAGGGCTTCGCAGATACGCAGTATTTT.

The chain combines TRBV9 with TRBJ2-5; D perhaps matches TRBD2 (6 bases). The end of the DNA is better explained by TRBJ2-7, so the J call may be wrong. The CDR3 runs 17 residues. Germline CDR1 is SGDLS and CDR2 is YYNGEE. The CDR3 protein is CASSVGGGNAPGYEQYF. The CDR3 DNA reads TGTGCCAGCAGCGTAGGAGGAGGGAACGCGCCTGGATACGAGCAGTACTTC.

As concerns this clonotype: The junction and the germline gene differ at one end; a read error may be behind it. V and J are TRBV4-2 and TRBJ2-3; D remains ambiguous. Germline values: CDR1 LGHNA, CDR2 YNFKEQ. CDR3 length: 15 amino acids. CDR3 loop: CASSQLREATDAQYF. CDR3 nucleotides: TGTGCCAGCAGCCAATTGCGCGAGGCCACAGATGCGCAGTATTTT.